The 24 T cell receptor beta chains below were found in one sample sequenced in a study of cytomegalovirus exposure and HLA in healthy donors. The primer mix had 60 Vbeta and 13 Jbeta primers. Assay used: immunoSEQ multiplex PCR; TCRdb lists only in-frame clones, some missing. The sample consists of 60,000 to 75,000 clones, 75% to 90% of them appearing once. The sequenced sample consisted of PBMCs. The receptor set was obtained from a woman aged 25 to 39 in good health and CMV-seropositive.

V and J are TRBV5-1 and TRBJ2-5; 7 bases fit TRBD2. V gave up 0 bases and J gave up 5 bases; unmatched junction bases: 13. The CDR3 totals 17 residues. The germline V gene encodes CDR1 SGHRS and CDR2 YFSETQ. The chain's CDR3 is CASSLVWASGRGETQYF. DNA of the CDR3: TGCGCCAGCAGCTTGGTTTGGGCTAGCGGTCGGGGGGAGACCCAGTACTTC.

The V gene is TRBV27, the J gene TRBJ2-6; D perhaps matches TRBD2 (6 bases). The CDR3 spans 15 residues. Germline-derived CDR1 and CDR2 are MNHEY and SMNVEV (reference sequence). With 3 bases removed from V and 0 bases from J, the gap between germline ends came to 6 bases. CDR3 in DNA: TGTGCCAGCAGTTTCGGGAGCTCTGGGGCCAACGTCCTGACTTTC. Translating it yields CASSFGSSGANVLTF. The full variable domain, completed using reference TRBV27 and TRBJ2-6, is EAQVTQNPRYLITVTGKKLTVTCSQNMNHEYMSWYRQDPGLGLRQIYYSMNVEVTDKGDVPEGYKVSRKEKRNFPLILESPSPNQTSLYFCASSFGSSGANVLTFGAGSRLTVL.

This clone was seen just once. This chain joins TRBV5-4 and TRBJ1-2; D not resolved. The V gene lost 4 bases and the J gene lost 5 bases, with 12 bases spanning the gap. This CDR3 spans 13 amino acids. Germline-derived CDR1 and CDR2 are SGHNT and YYREEE (reference sequence). CDR3 nucleotides: TGTGCCAGCAGCCTCCGCTCGACTTATGGCTACACCTTC. This gives the protein CASSLRSTYGYTF.

The gene calls are TRBV29-1 and TRBJ2-7, with 7 bases identical to TRBD1. V lost 1 base, J lost 2 bases, and 8 bases stayed unmatched. Germline CDR1 is SQVTM and CDR2 is ANQGSEA. This CDR3 has 15 residues. The CDR3 is CSVEVTGVNTYEQYF. The CDR3 region has the DNA TGCAGCGTTGAAGTTACAGGGGTGAATACCTACGAGCAGTACTTC.

The chain employs TRBV4-1 and TRBJ2-7; no firm D call. V lost 1 base to trimming and J lost 2 bases, with 15 bases between them. The CDR3 contains 16 residues. The V gene's germline CDR1 is MGHRA and CDR2 YSYEKL. The CDR3 is CASSQAKLSVTYEQYF. The CDR3 DNA reads as TGCGCCAGCAGCCAAGCCAAATTAAGCGTAACCTACGAGCAGTACTTC.

CDR3 nucleotides: TGTGCCAGTAGTATCCTGGGACTAGCGGGAGGCACAGATACGCAGTATTTT. As protein: CASSILGLAGGTDTQYF. The V and J genes are TRBV19 and TRBJ2-3; TRBD2 matches at 14 bases. The CDR3 runs to 17 residues. Germline V gene data show CDR1 as LNHDA and CDR2 as SQIVND (reference sequence). V dropped 3 bases and J dropped 1; count of bases not matched to a gene: 3.

The rearrangement joins TRBV27 to TRBJ2-3; perhaps TRBD2 as D (5 bases). The CDR3 is made up of 15 amino acids. V was pared by 3 bases and J by 0 bases, with 10 bases between. From germline, CDR1 is MNHEY and CDR2 SMNVEV (reference sequence). CDR3 in amino acids: CASSLDFASTDTQYF. The CDR3 DNA reads TGTGCCAGCAGTTTGGACTTTGCTAGCACAGATACGCAGTATTTT.

This chain links TRBV12-5 with TRBJ2-7; D is possibly TRBD2 (5 bases). Germline V CDR1 and CDR2: LGHNT, FRNRAP. The CDR3 loop spans 12 amino acids. Trimming took 6 bases from V and 0 from J, leaving 6 bases between them. The CDR3 loop reads CASGRVSYEQYF. CDR3 in DNA: TGTGCTAGTGGGCGGGTCTCCTACGAGCAGTACTTC.

The chain carries TRBV5-1 and TRBJ2-5; 14 bases map to TRBD2. This CDR3 has 17 amino acids. Germline V lookup: CDR1 SGHRS, CDR2 YFSETQ. The junction had 8 bases not matched to a gene; V was cut back by 3 bases and J by 4 bases. CDR3 nucleotides: TGCGCCAGCAGCTCTAGACTAGCGGGAGGGCCGGGAGAGACCCAGTACTTC. Amino acids: CASSSRLAGGPGETQYF.

The genes are TRBV28 and TRBJ2-5; TRBD1 agrees at 9 bases. This CDR3 is built from 14 residues. J was trimmed by 5 bases and V by 2 bases; bases with no gene match: 3. Germline loops: CDR1 MDHEN, CDR2 SYDVKM. In DNA form, the CDR3 reads TGTGCCAGCAGTTTAGGGACAGGGCGGGAGACCCAGTACTTC. Its protein is CASSLGTGRETQYF.

The genes are TRBV4-1 and TRBJ1-1; no reliable D call. The germline gives CDR1 MGHRA, CDR2 YSYEKL. The CDR3 covers 14 residues. Trimming took 1 base from V and 4 from J, leaving 10 bases between them. The CDR3 is CASSQVIGFTEAFF. The CDR3 DNA is TGCGCCAGCAGCCAAGTTATCGGTTTCACTGAAGCTTTCTTT.

The CDR3 DNA follows: TGTGCCACCGATCCGGGGGGGGTGAGCTCCTACAATGAGCAGTTCTTC. Translated, it gives CATDPGGVSSYNEQFF. V gene TRBV15 combines with J gene TRBJ2-1; 8 positions agree with TRBD2. CDR1 is LNHNV, CDR2 YYDKDF, per germline (reference sequence). Losses at the gene ends were 8 bases for V and 0 bases for J; bases not matched to a gene: 9. CDR3 size: 16 residues. Together with reference TRBV15 and TRBJ2-1, the CDR3 gives the full variable domain: DAMVIQNPRYQVTQFGKPVTLSCSQTLNHNVMYWYQQKSSQAPKLLFHYYDKDFNNEADTPDNFQSRRPNTSFCFLDIRSPGLGDTAMYLCATDPGGVSSYNEQFFGPGTRLTVL.

This chain connects TRBV21-1 to TRBJ1-1. TRBV21-1 is a pseudogene. This CDR3 comprises 15 residues. The CDR3: CASSKVEELNTEAFF. CDR3 nucleotides: TGTGCCAGCAGCAAAGTTGAGGAATTGAACACTGAAGCTTTCTTT.

This clone has only a few counts. The chain combines TRBV5-1 with TRBJ2-7; possibly TRBD1 for D (5 bases). V lost 5 bases and J 2 bases, leaving 11 bases between the germline ends. CDR1 is SGHRS and CDR2 is YFSETQ in the germline V gene. This CDR3 has 13 amino acids. In nucleotides, the CDR3 is TGCGCCAGCAGGAAGGACACCACCTACGAGCAGTACTTC. The encoded protein is CASRKDTTYEQYF.

This chain links TRBV30 with TRBJ2-1; the D gene is possibly TRBD2 (7 bases). Germline V gives CDR1 GTSNPN, CDR2 SVGIG (reference sequence). The CDR3 loop spans 12 amino acids. The germline V and J ends were trimmed by 3 bases and 12 bases, with 15 bases remaining between them. In DNA form, the CDR3 reads TGTGCCTGGAGAAAGGGGGGGGGAGTGCAGTTCTTC. Translation gives CAWRKGGGVQFF.

The rearrangement joins TRBV9 to TRBJ2-7, with 7 bases lining up with TRBD1. Germline CDR1 SGDLS, CDR2 YYNGEE. CDR3 length: 15 residues. Germline trimming cut 2 bases from V and 2 bases from J; bases unmatched to any gene: 7. In DNA form, the CDR3 reads TGTGCCAGCAGCGTGGGGACAGCTGGACCCTACGAGCAGTACTTC. Its translation: CASSVGTAGPYEQYF.

The rearrangement uses TRBV5-6 and TRBJ1-4; 7 bases line up with TRBD1. V was pared by 5 bases and J by 3 bases, with 7 bases of the junction left unmatched. Germline V gives CDR1 SGHDT, CDR2 YYEEEE. This CDR3 has 15 amino acids. The CDR3 is CASSSSGTANEKLFF. The CDR3 nucleotides are TGTGCCAGCAGTTCCTCCGGGACAGCTAATGAAAAACTGTTTTTT.

The chain links TRBV19 to TRBJ2-1; D is possibly TRBD2 (6 bases). CDR3 length equals 15 residues. The germline V gene has CDR1 LNHDA and CDR2 SQIVND (reference sequence). Trimming pared 1 base from V and 2 bases from J, leaving 9 bases between. The CDR3 is CASSIGLGPYNEQFF. The CDR3, as DNA: TGTGCCAGTAGTATAGGACTAGGCCCCTACAATGAGCAGTTCTTC.

The chain has TRBV2 and TRBJ2-1; 12 positions agree with TRBD2. V gave up 6 bases and J gave up 8 bases; unmatched junction bases: 5. This CDR3 has 14 residues. Germline CDR1 SNHLY, CDR2 FYNNEI. The CDR3 sequence is CASRTSGSAHEQFF. The CDR3 DNA reads as TGTGCCAGCAGGACTAGCGGGAGTGCCCATGAGCAGTTCTTC.

The V call is TRBV18, the J call TRBJ2-1; no clear D. CDR1 is KGHSH, CDR2 LQKENI, per germline. The CDR3 is 15 amino acids. Between the trimmed V and J ends, which lost 4 bases and 5 bases, there was a span of 15 bases. For the CDR3, the DNA is TGTGCCAGCTCACTTATAGTCGGGTTGAACAATGAGCAGTTCTTC. Translated, it gives CASSLIVGLNNEQFF.

The chain has TRBV9 and TRBJ2-3, with D unclear. From germline, CDR1 is SGDLS and CDR2 YYNGEE. This CDR3 is 16 amino acids long. Trimming took off 0 bases at V and 5 bases at J, with 16 bases between the two ends. The CDR3 spells CASSVAAVSRGDTQYF. The CDR3 DNA reads TGTGCCAGCAGCGTAGCCGCAGTAAGCAGAGGAGATACGCAGTATTTT.

CDR3 sequence: CASSLTGVQPQHF. DNA of the CDR3: TGTGCCAGCAGTTTAACGGGGGTTCAGCCCCAGCATTTT. This rearrangement joins TRBV27 to TRBJ1-5; D may be TRBD1 (5 bases). Looked up from germline, CDR1 is MNHEY and CDR2 is SMNVEV (reference sequence). Trimming stripped 2 bases from V and 6 bases from J, with 8 bases between. The CDR3 is 13 residues long.

The chain uses TRBV6-1 and TRBJ2-6, with TRBD1 matching over 7 bases. V was pared by 6 bases and J by 2 bases, with 4 bases of the junction left unmatched. Looked up from germline, CDR1 is MNHNS and CDR2 is SASEGT. The CDR3 has 15 amino acids. The CDR3 sequence is CASSLGGAGANVLTF. CDR3 sequence (DNA): TGTGCCAGCAGCCTAGGGGGCGCTGGGGCCAACGTCCTGACTTTC.

This chain joins TRBV5-4 and TRBJ2-1; 12 bases match TRBD2. Trimming cost V 0 bases and J 4 bases; bases outside gene matches: 2. The CDR3 totals 16 residues. Germline-derived CDR1 and CDR2 are SGHNT and YYREEE (reference sequence). CDR3 sequence reads: CASSLDLAGGYNEQFF. The CDR3 nucleotides are TGTGCCAGCAGCTTGGATCTAGCGGGAGGGTACAATGAGCAGTTCTTC.